These 32 T cell receptor beta chains originate from one sample sequenced in a study of early T cells in non-severe SARS-CoV-2 infection. Each CDR3 protein gets one entry after TCRdb re-called the 5' RACE reads with MiXCR. The top ten clones hold 4% to 5% of a sample with 35,000 to 50,000 distinct CDR3 sequences, about 23% of them seen once. The material was whole blood, obtained at baseline. These receptors were collected from an adult who was a healthcare worker with PCR-confirmed SARS-CoV-2 infection or an uninfected control (not recorded which).

The sample holds a few counts of this clonotype. The chain joins TRBV4-2 to TRBJ2-1; D call uncertain. This CDR3 is 15 amino acids long. The germline V gene has CDR1 LGHNA and CDR2 YNFKEQ. V was pared by 2 bases and J by 2 bases, with 10 bases between. The CDR3 bases are TGTGCCAGCAGCCAACCAGACGGTGCCTACAATGAGCAGTTCTTC. Its translation: CASSQPDGAYNEQFF.

In this sample, this clonotype turned up a few times. The V call is TRBV18, the J call TRBJ1-1; no clear D. The CDR3 totals 15 residues. Trimming pared 3 bases from V and 3 bases from J, leaving 14 bases between. In germline, CDR1 is KGHSH, CDR2 LQKENI. For the CDR3, the DNA is TGTGCCAGCTCACCCCTGATTCCTAGGGACACTGAAGCTTTCTTT. Residues: CASSPLIPRDTEAFF. Together with reference TRBV18 and TRBJ1-1, the CDR3 gives the full variable domain: NAGVMQNPRHLVRRRGQEARLRCSPMKGHSHVYWYRQLPEEGLKFMVYLQKENIIDESGMPKERFSAEFPKEGPSILRIQQVVRGDSAAYFCASSPLIPRDTEAFFGQGTRLTVV.

This chain connects TRBV7-2 to TRBJ1-2, with TRBD1 identical over 8 bases. V shed 4 bases and J 8 bases; nucleotides not matched to a gene: 9. The germline CDR1 and CDR2 sequences are SGHTA and FQGNSA. This CDR3 spans 14 amino acids. The CDR3 loop is CASSSGQGQLGYTF. CDR3 nucleotides: TGTGCCAGCAGCTCCGGACAGGGTCAACTCGGCTACACCTTC.

This clonotype was seen a few times. The V call is TRBV20-1, the J call TRBJ2-1, with 13 bases identical to TRBD2. The trim removed 7 bases at V and 8 bases at J, leaving 5 bases unmatched. Germline CDR1 is DFQATT and CDR2 is SNEGSKA (reference sequence). The length of the CDR3 is 13 residues. In DNA, the CDR3 is TGCAGTGTCGGGACTAGCGGGGTCGATGAGCAGTTCTTC. It specifies CSVGTSGVDEQFF.

This clonotype was seen a few times. The rearrangement joins TRBV13 to TRBJ1-1; TRBD1 is a possible D gene (6 bases). The V gene lost 3 bases and the J gene lost 8 bases, with 7 bases spanning the gap. CDR1 PRHDT and CDR2 FYEKMQ come from the germline V gene (reference sequence). This CDR3 has 11 residues. The CDR3 nucleotides read TGTGCCAGCAGCTTTACAGGGGAAGCTTTCTTT. The encoded protein is CASSFTGEAFF.

This sequence joins TRBV29-1 and TRBJ2-3; 10 nucleotides line up with TRBD2. The CDR3 spans 15 residues. The V and J ends lost 7 bases and 4 bases, in that order; junction bases with no gene match: 11. Looked up from germline, CDR1 is SQVTM and CDR2 is ANQGSEA. The DNA for the CDR3 is TGCAGCGGGACACGACTAGCGGGTGGGTCAGATACGCAGTATTTT. Its protein is CSGTRLAGGSDTQYF.

This clonotype was found a few times. The gene calls are TRBV10-3 and TRBJ2-2; 9 bases are a match to TRBD1. With 4 bases clipped from V and 6 bases from J, the junction kept 6 bases outside the gene matches. There are 15 residues in the CDR3. Germline V gene sequence: CDR1 ENHRY, CDR2 SYGVKD. This CDR3 reads CAISATGGDAGELFF. The CDR3 DNA follows: TGTGCCATCAGTGCTACAGGGGGCGACGCCGGGGAGCTGTTTTTT.

The CDR3 DNA sequence: TGTGCCAGTAGTATCGCAGGGGGCAATCAGCCCCAGCATTTT. Residues: CASSIAGGNQPQHF. The chain employs TRBV19 and TRBJ1-5; the D gene is possibly TRBD1 (6 bases). This CDR3 is built from 14 residues. With 3 bases removed from V and 2 bases from J, the gap between germline ends came to 8 bases. Germline V gene sequence: CDR1 LNHDA, CDR2 SQIVND (reference sequence).

V usage is TRBV7-9 and J usage is TRBJ1-1; the match to TRBD1 covers 9 bases. Germline loops: CDR1 SEHNR, CDR2 FQNEAQ (reference sequence). V was pared by 4 bases and J by 4 bases, with 4 bases of the junction left unmatched. This CDR3 is 14 amino acids long. For the CDR3, the DNA is TGTGCCAGCAGCTCCGGGACAGGGACCACTGAAGCTTTCTTT. Amino acids: CASSSGTGTTEAFF.

In the case of this clonotype: No DNA is shown, since the ends of the CDR3 on it are uncertain; the CDR3 is the one TCRdb lists. V and J are TRBV6-4 and TRBJ1-4. The CDR3 is made up of 11 amino acids, end residues included. CDR1 is MRHNA and CDR2 is SNTAGT in the germline V gene. CDR3 amino acids: CANNTLKNCFF.

This clonotype was recorded at least ten times. The genes are TRBV19 and TRBJ1-5; D gene ambiguous. Trimming removed 2 bases at V and 0 bases at J, with 8 bases between. In germline, CDR1 is LNHDA, CDR2 SQIVND (reference sequence). The CDR3 has 15 residues. For the CDR3, the DNA is TGTGCCAGTAGTATAATGAAAAATAGCAATCAGCCCCAGCATTTT. Amino acids: CASSIMKNSNQPQHF.

This rearrangement joins TRBV5-1 to TRBJ2-5; D remains unclear. The CDR3 covers 14 residues. V was clipped by 0 bases and J by 1 base, with 7 bases between them. The germline V gene encodes CDR1 SGHRS and CDR2 YFSETQ. The CDR3 DNA is TGCGCCAGCAGCTTGGATACGGCCCAAGAGACCCAGTACTTC. It yields the protein CASSLDTAQETQYF.

This clonotype was seen a handful of times. The chain has TRBV9 and TRBJ1-1; D is possibly TRBD1 (5 bases). This CDR3 region has 15 residues. Trimming cost V 0 bases and J 3 bases, with 12 bases left between them. Germline CDR1 and CDR2: SGDLS and YYNGEE. In DNA form, the CDR3 reads TGTGCCAGCAGCGTAGACGGGACGAGGCACACTGAAGCTTTCTTT. Its translation is CASSVDGTRHTEAFF.

V and J are TRBV2 and TRBJ2-1; TRBD1 matches at 9 bases. Germline-derived CDR1 and CDR2 are SNHLY and FYNNEI. The CDR3 runs 15 residues. Trimming at V came to 6 bases and at J to 8 bases, leaving 11 bases not matched to a gene. CDR3: CASSRDRVRLDEQFF. The CDR3 nucleotides are TGTGCCAGCAGCCGGGACAGGGTTCGACTAGATGAGCAGTTCTTC.

The chain recombines TRBV7-2 with TRBJ2-7; maybe TRBD2 (6 bases). CDR1 is SGHTA, CDR2 FQGNSA, per germline. V was trimmed by 1 base and J by 7 bases, leaving 26 bases between them. This CDR3 contains 18 residues. CDR3 residues: CASSLDPLQTGPGDEQYF. In DNA, the CDR3 is TGTGCCAGCAGCTTAGACCCACTTCAGACCGGGCCGGGGGATGAGCAGTACTTC.

This clonotype was observed a handful of times. The V call is TRBV5-1, the J call TRBJ2-3, with 7 nucleotides matching TRBD2. This CDR3 has 16 amino acids. After removal of 4 bases from V and 1 base from J, the junction contained 9 bases not matched to a gene. Germline lookup yields CDR1 SGHRS and CDR2 YFSETQ. The CDR3 DNA reads TGCGCCAGCAGCCTTGGGCGGGAGTCTGGCACAGATACGCAGTATTTT. Protein: CASSLGRESGTDTQYF.

The chain joins TRBV7-9 to TRBJ2-2; D gene uncertain. The CDR3 contains 14 residues. The V end was cut by 4 bases, the J end by 7 bases, with 13 bases between. Germline lookup yields CDR1 SEHNR and CDR2 FQNEAQ (reference sequence). This CDR3 reads CASSSDIQHGELFF. The DNA of the CDR3 is TGTGCCAGCAGCTCCGATATCCAGCACGGGGAGCTGTTTTTT.

The gene calls are TRBV5-1 and TRBJ1-1, with 8 bases matching TRBD1. CDR3 length: 15 amino acids. V gave up 2 bases and J gave up 2 bases; unmatched junction bases: 5. Germline values: CDR1 SGHRS, CDR2 YFSETQ. CDR3 nucleotides: TGCGCCAGCAGCTTTACAGGGGGAGATAACACTGAAGCTTTCTTT. This codes for CASSFTGGDNTEAFF.

This clonotype has more than one count but fewer than ten. The CDR3 region is CASSQGTGIEAFF. The CDR3 DNA reads as TGCGCCAGCAGCCAAGGGACAGGGATTGAAGCTTTCTTT. This chain links TRBV5-1 with TRBJ1-1; 9 bases match TRBD1. This CDR3 spans 13 amino acids. Germline CDR1 reads SGHRS; CDR2 reads YFSETQ. The V gene end was trimmed by 4 bases and the J gene end by 7 bases; junction bases not matched to a gene: 5.

V and J are TRBV20-1 and TRBJ1-2; tentatively, D is TRBD1 (6 bases). The germline CDR1 and CDR2 sequences are DFQATT and SNEGSKA (reference sequence). CDR3 length equals 13 residues. Deletions cut 5 bases from V and 7 bases from J, with 17 bases between. The CDR3 DNA reads TGCAGTGCTTCGGGGGGCCGAACAACTGGCTACACCTTC. Its translation is CSASGGRTTGYTF.

Many counts were recorded for this clonotype. The chain joins TRBV7-6 to TRBJ2-7; TRBD2 matches 8 bases. V was pared by 0 bases and J by 7 bases, with 8 bases of the junction left unmatched. The CDR3 length is 15 residues. Germline lookup yields CDR1 SGHVS and CDR2 FNYEAQ. CDR3 DNA sequence: TGTGCCAGCAGCTTAGCTGAGACTAGCGTCGGGGAGCAGTACTTC. This gives the protein CASSLAETSVGEQYF.

This clonotype has ten or more counts. The V call is TRBV7-9, the J call TRBJ1-1; D call uncertain. Germline loops: CDR1 SEHNR, CDR2 FQNEAQ (reference sequence). The CDR3 sequence is 13 residues long. Trimming removed 0 bases from V and 11 bases from J, with 13 bases in between. The CDR3 here is CASSLAGQWLAFF. CDR3 DNA sequence: TGTGCCAGCAGCTTAGCAGGGCAGTGGCTGGCTTTCTTT.

V is TRBV12-5 and J is TRBJ2-7; no reliable D call. V was shortened by 1 base and J by 3 bases, with 7 bases between the two germline ends. The CDR3 has 13 residues. CDR1 and CDR2 (germline): LGHNT, FRNRAP. CDR3 residues: CASGLGHSYEQYF. In nucleotides, the CDR3 is TGTGCTAGTGGTTTGGGCCACAGCTACGAGCAGTACTTC.

This clonotype was counted only a few times. This chain links TRBV6-5 with TRBJ2-1; D is perhaps TRBD1 (5 bases). Germline V gene sequence: CDR1 MNHEY, CDR2 SVGAGI. This CDR3 comprises 15 residues. V was cut by 2 bases and J by 4 bases, with 12 bases left in between. The CDR3 nucleotides are TGTGCCAGCAGTTACGCGGCAGGGCTTTACAATGAGCAGTTCTTC. Translating gives CASSYAAGLYNEQFF.

The chain recombines TRBV7-9 with TRBJ1-2, with a possible D match to TRBD1 (5 bases). The germline V gene encodes CDR1 SEHNR and CDR2 FQNEAQ (reference sequence). The CDR3 loop spans 13 amino acids. The V gene lost 10 bases and the J gene lost 8 bases, with 20 bases spanning the gap. CDR3 nucleotides: TGTGCCATTCAGGGTGGAAGTTCTGAAGGCTACACCTTC. Its protein is CAIQGGSSEGYTF. Drawing the rest from reference TRBV7-9 and TRBJ1-2, the complete variable domain is DTGVSQNPRHKITKRGQNVTFRCDPISEHNRLYWYRQTLGQGPEFLTYFQNEAQLEKSRLLSDRFSAERPKGSFSTLEIQRTEQGDSAMYLCAIQGGSSEGYTFGSGTRLTVV.

The chain links TRBV7-9 to TRBJ2-7; D is uncertain. Per the germline V gene, CDR1 is SEHNR and CDR2 is FQNEAQ (reference sequence). The ends were cut back, 0 bases at V and 6 bases at J, with 9 bases in the middle. The CDR3 has 13 amino acids. DNA for the CDR3: TGTGCCAGCAGCTTAGCGCAAAGGTCCGAGCAGTACTTC. It is translated as CASSLAQRSEQYF. Looking up the rest from reference TRBV7-9 and TRBJ2-7 gives the full variable domain: DTGVSQNPRHKITKRGQNVTFRCDPISEHNRLYWYRQTLGQGPEFLTYFQNEAQLEKSRLLSDRFSAERPKGSFSTLEIQRTEQGDSAMYLCASSLAQRSEQYFGPGTRLTVT.

A few counts support this clonotype. The chain is built from TRBV3-1 and TRBJ1-4; the match to TRBD1 covers 8 bases. The trim removed 2 bases at V and 0 bases at J, leaving 8 bases unmatched. Germline-derived CDR1 and CDR2 are LGHDT and YNNKEL (reference sequence). The CDR3 length is 18 residues. CDR3 sequence (DNA): TGTGCCAGCAGCCAACCGACAGGGGAAAGCTCAACTAATGAAAAACTGTTTTTT. This translates into CASSQPTGESSTNEKLFF. The full variable domain, rest sourced from reference TRBV3-1 and TRBJ1-4, is DTAVSQTPKYLVTQMGNDKSIKCEQNLGHDTMYWYKQDSKKFLKIMFSYNNKELIINETVPNRFSPKSPDKAHLNLHINSLELGDSAVYFCASSQPTGESSTNEKLFFGSGTQLSVL.

The CDR3 DNA reads as TGTGCCTGGAGTGTACTGACAGGGGGTGAGACCCAGTACTTC. Translating gives CAWSVLTGGETQYF. The rearrangement joins TRBV30 to TRBJ2-5; 9 nucleotides line up with TRBD1. V lost 0 bases, J lost 5 bases, and 4 bases stayed unmatched. Germline values: CDR1 GTSNPN, CDR2 SVGIG (reference sequence). The CDR3 sequence is 14 residues long.

V and J are TRBV7-8 and TRBJ2-2, with D maybe TRBD2 (5 bases). The CDR3 has 15 residues. CDR1 is SGHVS and CDR2 is FQNEAQ in the germline V gene. V lost 5 bases to trimming and J lost 6 bases, with 16 bases between them. CDR3 DNA: TGTGCCAGCAGCACCGGGATCCAGACTTCCGGGGAGCTGTTTTTT. Translated: CASSTGIQTSGELFF.

This clonotype was observed a few times. This rearrangement joins TRBV6-6 to TRBJ2-7, with TRBD1 matching over 10 bases. CDR3 length: 16 residues. Trimming took 0 bases from V and 3 from J; bases not matched to a gene: 5. Per the germline V gene, CDR1 is MNHNY and CDR2 is SVGAGI (reference sequence). CDR3 DNA sequence: TGTGCCAGCAGTTACTCGACAGGGGGCCGGGGCTACGAGCAGTACTTC. This encodes CASSYSTGGRGYEQYF.

The CDR3: CATPGNNEQFF. In DNA form, the CDR3 reads TGTGCCACCCCCGGGAACAATGAGCAGTTCTTC. This chain joins TRBV4-2 and TRBJ2-1; perhaps TRBD2 as D (5 bases). In germline, CDR1 is LGHNA, CDR2 YNFKEQ. The CDR3 spans 11 residues. The V and J ends lost 10 bases and 5 bases respectively, with 9 bases between them.

This clonotype was recorded a few times. The rearrangement uses TRBV7-9 and TRBJ1-6; TRBD1 might be the D (5 bases). Trimming shortened V by 2 bases and J by 5 bases, and 10 bases separated the two germline ends. The CDR3 is made up of 15 amino acids. The germline CDR1 and CDR2 sequences are SEHNR and FQNEAQ (reference sequence). CDR3 region: CASSLQGPNNSPLHF. DNA for the CDR3: TGTGCCAGCAGCTTACAGGGTCCGAATAATTCACCCCTCCACTTT. Using reference TRBV7-9 and TRBJ1-6 for the parts outside the CDR3, the full variable domain is DTGVSQNPRHKITKRGQNVTFRCDPISEHNRLYWYRQTLGQGPEFLTYFQNEAQLEKSRLLSDRFSAERPKGSFSTLEIQRTEQGDSAMYLCASSLQGPNNSPLHFGNGTRLTVT.